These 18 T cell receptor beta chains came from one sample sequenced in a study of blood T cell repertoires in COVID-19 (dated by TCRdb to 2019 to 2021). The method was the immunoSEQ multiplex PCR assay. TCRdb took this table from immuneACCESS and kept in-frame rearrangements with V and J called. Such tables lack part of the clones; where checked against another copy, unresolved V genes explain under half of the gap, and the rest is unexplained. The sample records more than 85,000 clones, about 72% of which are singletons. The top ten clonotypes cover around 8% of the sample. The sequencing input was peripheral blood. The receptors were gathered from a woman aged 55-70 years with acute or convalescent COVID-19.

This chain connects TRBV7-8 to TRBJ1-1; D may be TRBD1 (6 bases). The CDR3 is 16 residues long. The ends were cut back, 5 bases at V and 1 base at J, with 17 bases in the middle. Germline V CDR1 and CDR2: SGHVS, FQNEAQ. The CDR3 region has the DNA TGTGCCAGCAGCCGGCCGCCGGGACACAAGAACACTGAAGCTTTCTTT. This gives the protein CASSRPPGHKNTEAFF. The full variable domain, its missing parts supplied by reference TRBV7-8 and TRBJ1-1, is GAGVSQSPRYKVAKRGQDVALRCDPISGHVSLFWYQQALGQGPEFLTYFQNEAQLDKSGLPSDRFFAERPEGSVSTLKIQRTQQEDSAVYLCASSRPPGHKNTEAFFGQGTRLTVV.

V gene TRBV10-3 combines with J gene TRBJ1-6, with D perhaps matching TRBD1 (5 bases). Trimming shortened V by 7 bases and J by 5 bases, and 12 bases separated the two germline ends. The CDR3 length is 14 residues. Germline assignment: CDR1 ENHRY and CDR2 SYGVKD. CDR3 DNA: TGTGCCATCAAGGAGGGCAGGGATAATTCACCCCTCCACTTT. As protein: CAIKEGRDNSPLHF.

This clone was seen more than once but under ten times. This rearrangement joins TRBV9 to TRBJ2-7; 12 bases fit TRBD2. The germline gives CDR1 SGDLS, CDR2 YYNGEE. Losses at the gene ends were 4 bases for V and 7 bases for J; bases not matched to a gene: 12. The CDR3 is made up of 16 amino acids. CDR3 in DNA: TGTGCCAGCAGCCCCCGACCTACTAGCGGGGGGTGGGAGCAGTACTTC. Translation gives CASSPRPTSGGWEQYF. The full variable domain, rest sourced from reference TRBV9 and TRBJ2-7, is DSGVTQTPKHLITATGQRVTLRCSPRSGDLSVYWYQQSLDQGLQFLIQYYNGEERAKGNILERFSAQQFPDLHSELNLSSLELGDSALYFCASSPRPTSGGWEQYFGPGTRLTVT.

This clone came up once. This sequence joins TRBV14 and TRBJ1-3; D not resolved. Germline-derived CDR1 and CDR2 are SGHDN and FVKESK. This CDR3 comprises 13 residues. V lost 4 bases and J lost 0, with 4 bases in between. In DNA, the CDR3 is TGTGCCAGCAGCCGAGGCTCTGGAAACACCATATATTTT. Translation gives CASSRGSGNTIYF.

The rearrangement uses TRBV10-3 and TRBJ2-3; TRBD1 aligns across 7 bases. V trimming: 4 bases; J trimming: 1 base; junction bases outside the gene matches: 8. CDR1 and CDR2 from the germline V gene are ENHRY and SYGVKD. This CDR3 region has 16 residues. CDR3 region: CAISAPTGVGTDTQYF. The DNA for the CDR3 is TGTGCCATCAGTGCCCCTACAGGGGTCGGCACAGATACGCAGTATTTT.

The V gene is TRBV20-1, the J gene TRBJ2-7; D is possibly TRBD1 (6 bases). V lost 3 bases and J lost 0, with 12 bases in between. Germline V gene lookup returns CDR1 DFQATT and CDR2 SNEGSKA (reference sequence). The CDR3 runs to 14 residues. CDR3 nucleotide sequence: TGCAGTGCTAGTGAGTGGACAGTCTCCTACGAGCAGTACTTC. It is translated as CSASEWTVSYEQYF.

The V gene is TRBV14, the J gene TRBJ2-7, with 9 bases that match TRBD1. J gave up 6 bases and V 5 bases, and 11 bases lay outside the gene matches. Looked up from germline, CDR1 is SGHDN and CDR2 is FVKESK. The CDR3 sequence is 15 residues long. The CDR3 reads CASSADRGPLFEQYF. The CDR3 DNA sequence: TGTGCCAGCAGCGCGGACAGGGGACCCCTCTTCGAGCAGTACTTC.

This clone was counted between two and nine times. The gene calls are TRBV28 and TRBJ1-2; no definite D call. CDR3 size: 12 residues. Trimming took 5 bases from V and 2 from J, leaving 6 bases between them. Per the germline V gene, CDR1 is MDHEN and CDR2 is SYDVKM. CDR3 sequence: CASSPLNYGYTF. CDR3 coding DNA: TGTGCCAGCAGTCCACTAAACTATGGCTACACCTTC.

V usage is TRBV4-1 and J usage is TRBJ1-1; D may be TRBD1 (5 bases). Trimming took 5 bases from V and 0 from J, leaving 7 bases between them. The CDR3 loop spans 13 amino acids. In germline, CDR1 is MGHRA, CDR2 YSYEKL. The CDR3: CASSSGLNTEAFF. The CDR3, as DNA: TGCGCCAGCAGCTCAGGGCTGAACACTGAAGCTTTCTTT.

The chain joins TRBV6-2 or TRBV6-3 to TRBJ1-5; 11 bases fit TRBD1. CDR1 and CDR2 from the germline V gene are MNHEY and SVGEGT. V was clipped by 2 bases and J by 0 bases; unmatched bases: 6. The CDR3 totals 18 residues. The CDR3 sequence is CASSYRDRGVYSNQPQHF. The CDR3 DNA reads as TGTGCCAGCAGTTACCGGGACAGGGGGGTATATAGCAATCAGCCCCAGCATTTT.

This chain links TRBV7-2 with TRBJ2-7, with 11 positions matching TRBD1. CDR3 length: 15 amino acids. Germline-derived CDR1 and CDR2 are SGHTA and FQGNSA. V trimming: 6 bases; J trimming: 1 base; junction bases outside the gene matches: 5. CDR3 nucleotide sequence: TGTGCCAGCAGGTCCCGGGACAGGGGGTCCTACGAGCAGTACTTC. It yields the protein CASRSRDRGSYEQYF. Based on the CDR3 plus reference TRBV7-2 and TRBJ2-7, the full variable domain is GAGVSQSPSNKVTEKGKDVELRCDPISGHTALYWYRQSLGQGLEFLIYFQGNSAPDKSGLPSDRFSAERTGGSVSTLTIQRTQQEDSAVYLCASRSRDRGSYEQYFGPGTRLTVT.

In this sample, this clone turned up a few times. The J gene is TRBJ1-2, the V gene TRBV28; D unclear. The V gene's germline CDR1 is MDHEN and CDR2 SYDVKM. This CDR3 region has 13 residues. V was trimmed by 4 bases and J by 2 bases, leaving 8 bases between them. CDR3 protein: CASSSYPNYGYTF. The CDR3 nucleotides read TGTGCCAGCAGTTCCTATCCCAACTATGGCTACACCTTC.

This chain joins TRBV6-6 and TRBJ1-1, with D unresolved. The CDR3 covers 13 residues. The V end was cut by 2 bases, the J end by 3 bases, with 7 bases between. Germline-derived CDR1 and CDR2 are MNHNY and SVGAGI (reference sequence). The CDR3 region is CASSYREDTEAFF. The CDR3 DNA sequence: TGTGCCAGCAGTTACAGGGAGGACACTGAAGCTTTCTTT.

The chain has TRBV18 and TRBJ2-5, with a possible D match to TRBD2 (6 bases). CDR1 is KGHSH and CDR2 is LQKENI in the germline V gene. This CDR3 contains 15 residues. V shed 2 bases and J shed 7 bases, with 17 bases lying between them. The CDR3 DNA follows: TGTGCCAGCTCACCATATGAGGGGACGCGGGGGACCCAGTACTTC. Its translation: CASSPYEGTRGTQYF.

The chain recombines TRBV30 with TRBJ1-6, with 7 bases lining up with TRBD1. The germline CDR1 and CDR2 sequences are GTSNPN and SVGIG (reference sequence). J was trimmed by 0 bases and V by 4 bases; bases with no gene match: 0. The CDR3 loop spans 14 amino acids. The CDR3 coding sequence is TGTGCCTGGACAGGGGGCTCCTATAATTCACCCCTCCACTTT. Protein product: CAWTGGSYNSPLHF.

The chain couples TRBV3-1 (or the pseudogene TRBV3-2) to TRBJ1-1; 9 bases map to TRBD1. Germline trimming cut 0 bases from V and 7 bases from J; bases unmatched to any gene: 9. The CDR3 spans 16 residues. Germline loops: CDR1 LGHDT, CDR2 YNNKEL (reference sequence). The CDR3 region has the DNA TGTGCCAGCAGCCAAGAGGGACGGGACAGGGACTATGAAGCTTTCTTT. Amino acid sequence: CASSQEGRDRDYEAFF.

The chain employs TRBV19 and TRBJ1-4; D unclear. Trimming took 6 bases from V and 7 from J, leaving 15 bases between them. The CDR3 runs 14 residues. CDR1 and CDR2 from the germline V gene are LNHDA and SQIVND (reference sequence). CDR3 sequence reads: CASSPLGVGEKLFF. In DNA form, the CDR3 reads TGTGCCAGTAGCCCTCTCGGGGTCGGTGAAAAACTGTTTTTT.

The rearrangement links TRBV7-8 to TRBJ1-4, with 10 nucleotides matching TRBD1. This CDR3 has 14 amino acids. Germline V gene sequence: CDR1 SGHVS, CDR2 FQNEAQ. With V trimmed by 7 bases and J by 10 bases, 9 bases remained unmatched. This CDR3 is CASTLGTGEGKLFF. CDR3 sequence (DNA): TGTGCCAGCACTCTAGGGACAGGGGAGGGAAAACTGTTTTTT.